This note documents a single T cell receptor beta chain sequence. These data originate in a study of blood T cell repertoires in COVID-19. For the study at large: Whether acute or convalescent, the COVID-19 samples came from the United States, Italy and Spain. T cells, B-cell-depleted T cells, or PBMCs supplied cDNA or gDNA.

Germline lookup yields CDR1 SGHNT and CDR2 YYREEE (reference sequence). The CDR3 runs to 16 residues. The trim removed 4 bases at V and 0 bases at J, leaving 7 bases unmatched. Measured with immunoSEQ multiplex PCR; TCRdb has only the in-frame clones, and not every one. Here the sample spans 430,000 or so clones, about 90% being singletons. The chain recombines TRBV5-4 with TRBJ2-7, with 10 bases that match TRBD2. Sequenced sample: peripheral blood. This receptor was taken from a young man with COVID-19, enrolled during active disease. CDR3: CASSRGLADSSYEQYF. The DNA of the CDR3 is TGTGCCAGCAGCCGCGGACTAGCGGATAGCTCCTACGAGCAGTACTTC.